The 30 T cell receptor beta chains presented below share a single source sample, sequenced in a study of T cells in Graves' hyperthyroidism and ophthalmopathy. Amplified TCR beta CDR3 regions derived from RNA transcripts. TCR CDR3 regions were first amplified by RT-PCR with HTBI primers. TCRdb re-derived calls from the multiplex PCR reads in MiXCR, one entry per CDR3 protein. The profile covers hundreds of thousands of distinct CDR3 sequences, with about 14% appearing a single time and around 9.6% taken by the ten largest. The sample consisted of blood. Receptor source: a woman under 30 with Graves' hyperthyroidism.

This clonotype was detected many times. The chain recombines TRBV29-1 with TRBJ2-1; possibly TRBD1 for D (6 bases). Germline CDR1 SQVTM, CDR2 ANQGSEA. Trimming stripped 1 base from V and 5 bases from J, with 15 bases between. The length of the CDR3 is 15 residues. The CDR3 DNA reads as TGCAGCGTTGAAGGGACAGCTACAGAAGACAATGAGCAGTTCTTC. Protein product: CSVEGTATEDNEQFF.

The chain carries TRBV20-1 and TRBJ2-7; tentatively, D is TRBD2 (5 bases). Germline values: CDR1 DFQATT, CDR2 SNEGSKA (reference sequence). V was clipped by 3 bases and J by 2 bases, with 20 bases between them. The CDR3 runs 16 residues. Here the CDR3 DNA reads TGCAGTGCTAGCGAATTAACCCGACTACTCACCTACGAGCAGTACTTC. Translated: CSASELTRLLTYEQYF.

The V gene is TRBV5-1, the J gene TRBJ2-5; the D gene could be TRBD1 or TRBD2 (5 bases each). The CDR3 runs 14 residues. V was clipped by 2 bases and J by 5 bases, with 13 bases between them. Germline V lookup: CDR1 SGHRS, CDR2 YFSETQ. CDR3 in DNA: TGCGCCAGCAGCTTTTCGGGGCTTGTTGAGACCCAGTACTTC. Its protein product is CASSFSGLVETQYF. Full variable domain (remainder filled in from reference TRBV5-1 and TRBJ2-5): KAGVTQTPRYLIKTRGQQVTLSCSPISGHRSVSWYQQTPGQGLQFLFEYFSETQRNKGNFPGRFSGRQFSNSRSEMNVSTLELGDSALYLCASSFSGLVETQYFGPGTRLLVL.

This clonotype has only a few counts. The chain employs TRBV5-1 and TRBJ1-1; 7 bases match TRBD1. Germline V gene sequence: CDR1 SGHRS, CDR2 YFSETQ. The CDR3 is 17 amino acids. Trimming took 2 bases from V and 0 from J; bases not matched to a gene: 10. The CDR3 sequence: CASSFGGTVSMNTEAFF. The CDR3 nucleotides read TGCGCCAGCAGCTTTGGAGGGACAGTTTCTATGAACACTGAAGCTTTCTTT.

The V call is TRBV20-1, the J call TRBJ2-1, with TRBD2 identical over 7 bases. Germline V gene sequence: CDR1 DFQATT, CDR2 SNEGSKA (reference sequence). The length of the CDR3 is 14 residues. Trimming took 2 bases from V and 4 from J; bases not matched to a gene: 5. CDR3 sequence (DNA): TGCAGTGCTAGATTGCTAGCGGCTTACAATGAGCAGTTCTTC. It encodes CSARLLAAYNEQFF.

This clonotype was recorded at least ten times. The chain couples TRBV5-1 to TRBJ2-3; unclear D gene. CDR1 is SGHRS and CDR2 is YFSETQ in the germline V gene. The germline V and J ends were trimmed by 1 base and 0 bases, with 12 bases remaining between them. This CDR3 contains 16 residues. Here the CDR3 reads CASSLPSKSSTDTQYF. The CDR3 bases are TGCGCCAGCAGCTTGCCAAGTAAAAGTAGCACAGATACGCAGTATTTT.

This clonotype showed up many times. The chain recombines TRBV2 with TRBJ2-5; TRBD2 matches at 7 bases. CDR3 length: 14 amino acids. The germline CDR1 and CDR2 sequences are SNHLY and FYNNEI. V shed 4 bases and J 3 bases; nucleotides not matched to a gene: 5. The CDR3, as DNA: TGTGCCAGCAGTGGTAGGCGGGGGAAAGAGACCCAGTACTTC. It specifies CASSGRRGKETQYF.

This clonotype occurred many times. The chain uses TRBV20-1 and TRBJ1-1, with D tentatively TRBD1 (5 bases). Trimming stripped 0 bases from V and 1 base from J, with 9 bases between. CDR3 length: 14 residues. Germline V gene sequence: CDR1 DFQATT, CDR2 SNEGSKA (reference sequence). Written as DNA, the CDR3 is TGCAGTGCTAGAGAATCAGGGCCGAACACTGAAGCTTTCTTT. Translation gives CSARESGPNTEAFF.

Details on this clonotype: This may arise from a read error, as a much more abundant clone is one base away. It is likely a read error, because the conserved phenylalanine at the end of the CDR3 is missing. The V and J genes are TRBV28 and TRBJ1-6; a weak D match, TRBD1 (5 bases). Trimming stripped 6 bases from V and 7 bases from J, with 13 bases between. Germline V gene data show CDR1 as MDHEN and CDR2 as SYDVKM. CDR3 length equals 14 residues. CDR3 in amino acids: CASSIGEGNSPLHL. The CDR3 DNA reads TGTGCCAGCAGCATAGGGGAGGGGAATTCACCCCTCCACCTT.

This clonotype was detected ten times or more. V gene TRBV30 combines with J gene TRBJ2-1, with 7 bases aligning to TRBD2. The CDR3 extends over 14 amino acids. Germline trimming cut 1 base from V and 4 bases from J; bases unmatched to any gene: 4. Germline CDR1 reads GTSNPN; CDR2 reads SVGIG (reference sequence). The CDR3 protein is CAWSASGVYNEQFF. The DNA of the CDR3 is TGTGCCTGGAGTGCTAGCGGAGTTTACAATGAGCAGTTCTTC.

This clonotype was counted many times. This chain uses TRBV5-8 with TRBJ2-5, with D perhaps matching TRBD2 (6 bases). Per the germline V gene, CDR1 is SGHTS and CDR2 is YDEGEE. V was shortened by 0 bases and J by 5 bases, with 17 bases between the two germline ends. The CDR3 runs to 16 residues. The CDR3 protein is CASSLGRGEGSETQYF. DNA for the CDR3: TGTGCCAGCAGCTTGGGGAGGGGAGAGGGGTCGGAGACCCAGTACTTC.

Comment on this clonotype: Just one base apart from a much larger clone, this may be a read error. The chain couples TRBV30 to TRBJ2-5; a weak D match, TRBD2 (5 bases). The closer fit of TRBJ2-1 to the DNA end suggests the J call may be wrong. CDR1 and CDR2 from the germline V gene are GTSNPN and SVGIG (reference sequence). The CDR3 is 14 residues long. The CDR3 sequence is CAWSEDGIQETQFF. The CDR3 DNA sequence: TGTGCCTGGAGCGAGGACGGGATCCAAGAGACCCAGTTCTTC.

This clonotype has a count of ten or more. The V and J genes are TRBV20-1 and TRBJ2-7; 9 bases are a match to TRBD2. CDR3 length: 16 residues. Trimming at V came to 4 bases and at J to 2 bases, leaving 12 bases not matched to a gene. Germline loops: CDR1 DFQATT, CDR2 SNEGSKA (reference sequence). The CDR3 sequence is CSATPYLAGTTYEQYF. CDR3 in DNA: TGCAGTGCTACCCCCTACCTAGCGGGGACAACCTACGAGCAGTACTTC.

There are many counts of this clonotype. This CDR3 is CASSLGGTSADTQYF. CDR3 coding DNA: TGTGCCAGCAGTTTGGGTGGGACTAGCGCAGATACGCAGTATTTT. V and J are TRBV6-1 and TRBJ2-3; 10 bases are a match to TRBD2. The length of the CDR3 is 15 residues. CDR1 and CDR2 (germline): MNHNS, SASEGT. V lost 5 bases, J lost 4 bases, and 6 bases stayed unmatched.

The chain combines TRBV5-1 with TRBJ2-7; 9 nucleotides align to TRBD1. Germline values: CDR1 SGHRS, CDR2 YFSETQ. The CDR3 is made up of 15 amino acids. With V trimmed by 6 bases and J by 5 bases, 12 bases remained unmatched. In nucleotides, the CDR3 is TGCGCCAGCAACCTAACGGGACAGGGATTTCACGAGCAGTACTTC. It translates to CASNLTGQGFHEQYF.

The sample holds many counts of this clonotype. CDR3 nucleotide sequence: TGTGCCTGGAGCCGGACCGGGCGGGAGGGCCTGGAGTTCTTC. Amino acids: CAWSRTGREGLEFF. The rearrangement uses TRBV30 and TRBJ2-1; 9 nucleotides align to TRBD2. CDR1 is GTSNPN and CDR2 is SVGIG in the germline V gene (reference sequence). This CDR3 comprises 14 residues. Germline trimming cut 3 bases from V and 14 bases from J; bases unmatched to any gene: 14.

This clonotype has a count of ten or more. The chain combines TRBV7-8 with TRBJ1-1; tentatively, D is TRBD1 (6 bases). This CDR3 has 16 amino acids. Germline V gene sequence: CDR1 SGHVS, CDR2 FQNEAQ. The V and J ends lost 5 bases and 5 bases respectively, with 21 bases between them. The CDR3 spells CASSPMGAGGGTEAFF. The CDR3 region has the DNA TGTGCCAGCAGCCCCATGGGGGCAGGCGGCGGGACTGAAGCTTTCTTT. Complete variable domain (other parts from reference TRBV7-8 and TRBJ1-1): GAGVSQSPRYKVAKRGQDVALRCDPISGHVSLFWYQQALGQGPEFLTYFQNEAQLDKSGLPSDRFFAERPEGSVSTLKIQRTQQEDSAVYLCASSPMGAGGGTEAFFGQGTRLTVV.

This chain links TRBV4-1 with TRBJ1-1; possible D gene TRBD1, 5 bases. CDR1 and CDR2 from the germline V gene are MGHRA and YSYEKL. There are 19 residues in the CDR3. Trimming cost V 0 bases and J 1 base, with 21 bases left between them. The CDR3 DNA is TGCGCCAGCAGCCAAGAAGCGGGACGGACTTATGCCGCGAACACTGAAGCTTTCTTT. The encoded protein is CASSQEAGRTYAANTEAFF.

This clonotype was observed many times. This chain joins TRBV7-9 and TRBJ1-5, with TRBD1 identical over 9 bases. The CDR3 is 18 amino acids. Germline assignment: CDR1 SEHNR and CDR2 FQNEAQ (reference sequence). V dropped 4 bases and J dropped 5; count of bases not matched to a gene: 15. CDR3 region: CASSSSLIGTGIDQPQHF. As DNA, the CDR3 is TGTGCCAGCAGCTCAAGCCTCATAGGGACAGGGATCGATCAGCCCCAGCATTTT.

The J gene is TRBJ1-1, the V gene TRBV6-2 or TRBV6-3; weak D call: TRBD1 (5 bases). The germline gives CDR1 MNHEY, CDR2 SVGEGT. V gave up 7 bases and J gave up 11 bases, with 11 bases separating them. CDR3 size: 10 residues. The CDR3 nucleotides are TGTGCCAGCACCGGACAATATGCTTTCTTT. Its translation: CASTGQYAFF.

This clonotype was detected only a few times. The chain combines TRBV4-3 with TRBJ2-5; a weak D match, TRBD1 (5 bases). The V end was cut by 0 bases, the J end by 2 bases, with 7 bases between. The V gene's germline CDR1 is LGHNA and CDR2 YSLEER. CDR3 length equals 14 residues. This CDR3 reads CASSQDQGQETQYF. CDR3 sequence (DNA): TGCGCCAGCAGCCAAGATCAGGGTCAAGAGACCCAGTACTTC.

This clonotype was observed a few times. This chain links TRBV7-9 with TRBJ2-1; D is uncertain. Per the germline V gene, CDR1 is SEHNR and CDR2 is FQNEAQ (reference sequence). Trimming shortened V by 4 bases and J by 4 bases, and 20 bases separated the two germline ends. This CDR3 has 17 amino acids. In nucleotides, the CDR3 is TGTGCCAGCAGCTCGCGACTGGACCCTCAAGCTTACAATGAGCAGTTCTTC. It encodes CASSSRLDPQAYNEQFF.

The chain links TRBV7-3 to TRBJ2-1, with 14 bases lining up with TRBD2. The CDR3 is 19 amino acids. Looked up from germline, CDR1 is SGHTA and CDR2 is FQGTGA. Germline trimming cut 1 base from V and 1 base from J; bases unmatched to any gene: 6. The CDR3 spells CASSLMGTSGRRSYNEQFF. CDR3 DNA: TGTGCCAGCAGCTTAATGGGGACTAGCGGGAGAAGGTCCTACAATGAGCAGTTCTTC. Complete variable domain (other parts from reference TRBV7-3 and TRBJ2-1): GAGVSQTPSNKVTEKGKYVELRCDPISGHTALYWYRQSLGQGPEFLIYFQGTGAADDSGLPNDRFFAVRPEGSVSTLKIQRTERGDSAVYLCASSLMGTSGRRSYNEQFFGPGTRLTVL.

The rearrangement joins TRBV7-2 to TRBJ1-2, with D uncertain. Germline V gives CDR1 SGHTA, CDR2 FQGNSA. CDR3 size: 13 residues. V was shortened by 2 bases and J by 4 bases, with 8 bases between the two germline ends. As DNA, the CDR3 is TGTGCCAGCAGCTTATACACTTCCTATGGCTACACCTTC. As protein: CASSLYTSYGYTF.

This clonotype has at least ten counts. The chain has TRBV6-2 or TRBV6-3 and TRBJ2-3; D tentatively reads TRBD1 or TRBD2 (5 bases each). The CDR3 spans 15 residues. Trimming left V 4 bases short and J 2 bases short, with 13 bases between. Germline V gene sequence: CDR1 MNHEY, CDR2 SVGEGT. This CDR3 reads CASSSGTQITDTQYF. The CDR3, as DNA: TGTGCCAGCAGTTCCGGGACGCAAATCACAGATACGCAGTATTTT.

The chain joins TRBV4-3 to TRBJ2-3; perhaps TRBD1 as D (5 bases). Germline CDR1 reads LGHNA; CDR2 reads YSLEER. The V gene lost 3 bases and the J gene lost 4 bases, with 11 bases spanning the gap. The CDR3 length is 14 residues. The CDR3 loop reads CASSQDDSADTQYF. The DNA for the CDR3 is TGCGCCAGCAGCCAGGATGACAGCGCAGATACGCAGTATTTT.

The rearrangement uses TRBV12-3 or TRBV12-4 and TRBJ2-7; D unresolved. Trimming removed 3 bases from V and 3 bases from J, with 15 bases in between. The CDR3 is 15 residues long. CDR3: CASSLGQAGLYEQYF. The DNA of the CDR3 is TGTGCCAGCAGTTTGGGTCAGGCCGGCCTCTACGAGCAGTACTTC.

The V gene is TRBV12-3 or TRBV12-4, the J gene TRBJ2-1, with D tentatively TRBD1 (5 bases). CDR3 length: 13 residues. With 3 bases removed from V and 7 bases from J, the gap between germline ends came to 10 bases. The CDR3 region has the DNA TGTGCCAGCAGTTTTATGGGGCGGAATGAGCAGTTCTTC. This gives the protein CASSFMGRNEQFF.

This clonotype was recorded a few times. J is TRBJ2-1 and V is TRBV19; 7 positions agree with TRBD2. The CDR3 is 16 residues long. V was pared by 3 bases and J by 4 bases, with 9 bases of the junction left unmatched. The germline gives CDR1 LNHDA, CDR2 SQIVND (reference sequence). The CDR3 loop is CASSMSPGGLYNEQFF. The CDR3 DNA sequence: TGTGCCAGTAGTATGTCACCGGGAGGTTTGTACAATGAGCAGTTCTTC.

This clonotype was recorded a few times. This rearrangement joins TRBV27 to TRBJ1-4; D unresolved. Trimming removed 5 bases from V and 1 base from J, with 8 bases in between. The CDR3 extends over 14 amino acids. Germline CDR1 reads MNHEY; CDR2 reads SMNVEV (reference sequence). The CDR3 DNA follows: TGTGCCAGCAGTGCCCACGGAACTAATGAAAAACTGTTTTTT. Protein: CASSAHGTNEKLFF.